This TCR beta chain was captured by sequencing in a study of breast tumors, draining lymph nodes, adjacent tissues. This CDR3 has 18 amino acids. Germline V lookup: CDR1 DFQATT, CDR2 SNEGSKA (reference sequence). The V segment lost 5 bases and the J segment 4 bases; nucleotides outside the gene matches: 15. TCRdb passed the multiplex PCR reads through MiXCR, listing each CDR3 protein once. The sample contains about 22,000 distinct CDR3 sequences, around two thirds of which appear only once. The sequence derives from a female donor with breast cancer. Some clones in this sample may be carry-over from other donors' samples. Input material: tumor-adjacent breast tissue. The chain uses TRBV20-1 and TRBJ2-3, with TRBD2 matching over 13 bases. The CDR3 coding sequence is TGCAGTGCTGCTACGGGACTAGCGGGATGGGGGCCCCCAGATACGCAGTATTTT. Its protein product is CSAATGLAGWGPPDTQYF.